Listed below are T cell receptor beta chains from one sample, sequenced in a study of robustness of blood B and T cell sequencing. One entry per CDR3 protein results from TCRdb running MiXCR on the PCR reads. Among some 4,000 distinct CDR3 sequences listed, about 50% were seen once. The specimen was peripheral blood. These TCRs come from a human donor in good health. Both conserved end residues are part of each CDR3. D genes are given only for firm matches. The size entry is marked missing in some rows and otherwise reads once, few, many or a size class.

>TRBJ2-7|TRBD2|.|TRBV7-2
CASRASGGFHEQYF
TGTGCCAGCAGAGCGAGCGGGGGGTTCCACGAGCAGTACTTC
>TRBJ2-3|.|.|TRBV12-3/TRBV12-4
CASSLRGDEDTQYF
TGTGCCAGCAGTTTGCGTGGTGACGAAGATACGCAGTATTTT
>TRBJ2-7|.|.|TRBV7-2
CASSLLSHYEQYF
TGTGCCAGCAGCTTACTATCCCACTACGAGCAGTACTTC
>TRBJ2-2|TRBD1|.|TRBV2
CASSFKPGQGNTGELFF
TGTGCCAGCAGTTTTAAACCGGGACAGGGGAACACCGGGGAGCTGTTTTTT
>TRBJ1-5|TRBD1|.|TRBV10-3
CAIQGAGGNQPQHF
TGTGCCATTCAGGGGGCGGGAGGCAATCAGCCCCAGCATTTT
>TRBJ1-1|TRBD1|.|TRBV30
CAWRGTGGGGTEAFF
TGTGCCTGGAGGGGGACAGGGGGGGGGGGCACTGAAGCTTTCTTT
>TRBJ1-2|TRBD1|.|TRBV5-6
CASRQGQGVYGYTF
TGTGCCAGCAGGCAGGGACAGGGGGTTTATGGCTACACCTTC
>TRBJ2-1|.|.|TRBV7-1
CASSSYGGNEQFF
TGTGCCAGCAGCTCCTATGGGGGCAATGAGCAGTTCTTC
>TRBJ2-1|TRBD2|.|TRBV2
CASSDNAGDEQFF
TGTGCCAGCAGTGATAACGCGGGGGATGAGCAGTTCTTC
>TRBJ2-3|.|.|TRBV5-1
CASSQRTSGADTQYF
TGCGCCAGCAGCCAGAGGACCTCGGGGGCAGATACGCAGTATTTT
>TRBJ2-3|TRBD1|.|TRBV11-1
CASTKLPGTATDTQYF
TGTGCCAGCACCAAACTACCCGGGACAGCCACAGATACGCAGTATTTT
>TRBJ1-1|.|once|TRBV20-1
CSARAGGAAEAFF
TGCAGTGCTAGAGCCGGGGGGGCGGCTGAAGCTTTCTTT
>TRBJ2-7|.|.|TRBV19
CASSRTVSYEQYF
TGTGCCAGTAGTAGGACAGTCTCCTACGAGCAGTACTTC
>TRBJ1-1|.|.|TRBV19
CASADRVGTEAFF
TGTGCCAGTGCGGATAGGGTGGGGACTGAAGCTTTCTTT
>TRBJ1-6|.|.|TRBV6-5
CASSYSNRAGDNSPLHF
TGTGCCAGCAGTTACTCGAACCGGGCAGGGGATAATTCACCCCTCCACTTT
>TRBJ1-2|TRBD1|.|TRBV6-1
CASRKGAGTNYGYTF
TGTGCCAGCAGGAAGGGGGCAGGCACTAACTATGGCTACACCTTC
>TRBJ2-1|.|.|TRBV7-8
CASSLYGNEQFF
TGTGCCAGCAGCTTATACGGCAATGAGCAGTTCTTC
>TRBJ1-2|.|.|TRBV3-1
CASSQGWQGNYGYTF
TGTGCCAGCAGCCAAGGCTGGCAGGGAAACTATGGCTACACCTTC
>TRBJ2-4|.|.|TRBV20-1
CSARVQLAPYKNIQYF
TGCAGTGCTAGAGTCCAGCTAGCTCCCTACAAAAACATTCAGTACTTC
>TRBJ1-2|.|medium-sized|TRBV2
CASSLIQDAPASGYTF
TGTGCCAGCAGTCTCATCCAGGATGCCCCCGCTAGCGGCTACACCTTC
>TRBJ2-3|TRBD1|.|TRBV29-1
CSVVSQGSTDTQYF
TGCAGCGTTGTCTCACAGGGGAGCACAGATACGCAGTATTTT
>TRBJ2-2|.|few|TRBV11-3
CASSFLRGRTTGELFF
TGTGCCAGCAGCTTTCTGCGGGGGCGCACCACAGGGGAGCTGTTTTTT
>TRBJ1-2|.|.|TRBV21-1
CASNKGRTTDNYGYTF
TGTGCCAGCAACAAAGGCCGGACAACAGATAACTATGGCTACACCTTC
>TRBJ1-3|TRBD1|few|TRBV7-6
CASSLGYRGDGNTIYF
TGTGCCAGCAGCCTAGGTTACAGGGGCGACGGAAACACCATATATTTT
>TRBJ2-4|TRBD1|.|TRBV5-6
CASSLETQGKGENIQYF
TGTGCCAGCAGCTTGGAGACACAGGGGAAAGGCGAAAACATTCAGTACTTC
>TRBJ2-1|.|few|TRBV20-1
CSARGPEGYEQFF
TGCAGTGCTAGAGGGCCTGAGGGATATGAGCAGTTCTTC
>TRBJ1-1|.|.|TRBV7-8
CASSLGFGAALTEAFF
TGTGCCAGCAGCTTGGGCTTCGGGGCAGCCCTTACTGAAGCTTTCTTT
>TRBJ2-6|.|.|TRBV7-2
CASSLAGGGANVLTF
TGTGCCAGCAGCTTAGCGGGCGGTGGGGCCAACGTCCTGACTTTC
>TRBJ2-7|.|few|TRBV12-2
CASRPRRGQYEQYF
TGTGCAAGTCGCCCCCGGAGGGGGCAGTACGAGCAGTACTTC
>TRBJ2-1|.|.|TRBV20-1
CSADTSQGSRFDEQFF
TGCAGTGCTGATACGAGCCAGGGCTCCAGGTTCGATGAGCAGTTCTTC
>TRBJ2-1|TRBD2|.|TRBV5-1
CASSWTLVAGDNEQFF
TGCGCCAGCAGCTGGACCTTGGTAGCGGGGGATAATGAGCAGTTCTTC
>TRBJ1-2|.|few|TRBV6-1
CASRLDPNYGYTF
TGTGCCAGCAGGCTGGATCCTAACTATGGCTACACCTTC
>TRBJ1-1|.|few|TRBV29-1
CSAEGGGQNTEAFF
TGCAGCGCCGAGGGTGGAGGGCAGAACACTGAAGCTTTCTTT
>TRBJ1-5|TRBD1|.|TRBV20-1
CSAGGTASNQPQHF
TGCAGTGCTGGCGGGACAGCTAGCAATCAGCCCCAGCATTTT
>TRBJ1-2|.|few|TRBV3-1
CASKKGEATYGYTF
TGTGCCAGCAAAAAGGGGGAGGCAACGTATGGCTACACCTTC
>TRBJ1-5|.|few|TRBV4-1
CASSQVVGYNQPQHF
TGCGCCAGCAGCCAAGTTGTAGGGTACAATCAGCCCCAGCATTTT
>TRBJ1-1|TRBD1|few|TRBV18
CASWADRDTEAFF
TGTGCCAGTTGGGCGGACAGGGACACTGAAGCTTTCTTT
>TRBJ1-1|TRBD1|.|TRBV5-5
CASSFWGQVNTEAFF
TGTGCCAGCAGCTTTTGGGGACAGGTGAACACTGAAGCTTTCTTT
>TRBJ2-1|.|.|TRBV5-1
CASRVPTGGNNEQFF
TGCGCCAGCAGAGTTCCTACCGGGGGTAACAATGAGCAGTTCTTC
>TRBJ2-3|.|few|TRBV29-1
CSVATADTQYF
TGCAGCGTTGCGACGGCAGATACGCAGTATTTT
>TRBJ2-3|TRBD1|.|TRBV20-1
CSAPRTGRFPDTQYF
TGCAGTGCTCCCCGGACAGGGAGGTTCCCAGATACGCAGTATTTT